This T cell receptor beta chain was sequenced during a study of spatial heterogeneity in lung cancer. On the study more broadly: Detected beta-chain sequences consistently exceeded alpha-chain sequences. More than nine raw reads, on average, carried each unique TCR and UMI combination.

The sample's time point: sample taken at primary tumor resection. In each case, whole RNA from tumor, nontumor lung or frozen PBMC was sequenced unsorted. There are many counts of this clonotype. The germline V gene encodes CDR1 MDHEN and CDR2 SYDVKM. The V and J ends lost 3 bases and 7 bases respectively, with 10 bases between them. This CDR3 comprises 14 residues. Every individual TCR cDNA molecule carried its own unique molecular identifier, which allowed correction of PCR and sequencing errors. TCRdb fed the 5' RACE reads into MiXCR, producing one record per CDR3 protein. The table shows some 21,000 distinct CDR3 sequences, with around 4.6% occurring only once.

The receptor was isolated from a male donor with early-stage non-small cell lung cancer. The chain is built from TRBV28 and TRBJ1-6; D uncertain. Source: PBMCs, taken at surgery. In nucleotides, the CDR3 is TGTGCCAGCAGTTTTCTCGGGGAGAATTCACCCCTCCACTTT. Its translation is CASSFLGENSPLHF.